The clone carrying this TCR beta chain showed up just once. What it binds is not known. The sample belongs to a study of memory CD4+ T cells and cytomegalovirus serostatus. Study-level points and caveats: Each of 65 to 70 CMV-associated TCRbeta sequences occurred in one to five individuals.

The sort gate was single viable CD3+CD4+CD8-CD45RO+ cells for memory CD4+ T cells. CDR1 is SEHNR and CDR2 is FQNEAQ in the germline V gene (reference sequence). The CDR3 extends over 15 amino acids. Trimming removed 3 bases at V and 2 bases at J, with 13 bases between. The data were produced by immunoSEQ multiplex PCR, yet TCRdb's version contains in-frame clones alone and is incomplete. The data contain about 58,000 clones, 82% of them seen just once; the ten biggest clones take up about 0.48%. The sequence was collected from an adult in good health and CMV-seronegative. Some clones in this sample may be carry-over from other donors' samples. This chain connects TRBV7-9 to TRBJ2-5; possible D gene TRBD1, 6 bases. The sample comprised memory CD4+ T cells from blood. CDR3 DNA: TGTGCCAGCAGCTTCAATAGGGGGATTCAAGAGACCCAGTACTTC. It translates to CASSFNRGIQETQYF.